This T cell receptor beta chain was captured by sequencing in a study of blood T cell repertoires in COVID-19. Here immunoSEQ multiplex PCR was the method, and the copy in TCRdb shows in-frame clones only, minus some. The data hold some 260,000 clones, with about 90% observed a single time. The CDR3 length is 14 residues. The V gene's germline CDR1 is SGHAT and CDR2 FQNNGV. V was pared by 3 bases and J by 7 bases, with 6 bases of the junction left unmatched. This clonotype originated in a woman in her seventies with COVID-19, enrolled during active disease. The sequenced sample was peripheral blood. J is TRBJ2-1 and V is TRBV11-2, with TRBD2 identical over 7 bases. The CDR3 region has the DNA TGTGCCAGCAGCTTTACTAGGCGGGGGAATGAGCAGTTCTTC. As protein: CASSFTRRGNEQFF.